This is a list of T cell receptor beta chains from one sample in a study of chemoradiotherapy in HPV16-positive cancers. Data came from immunoSEQ multiplex PCR; TCRdb stores just in-frame clones and leaves some out. The table lists about 7,000 clones, around 90% of them singletons, with 2.5% in the top ten. This specimen was tumor tissue, taken from a patient who underwent chemoradiotherapy. Receptors originate from a human donor with HPV-associated anogenital cancer. CDR3s include the opening cysteine and the closing phenylalanine or tryptophan. D genes are given only for firm matches. Where a row states a size, it is once, few, many or the class of an expanded clone; other rows omit it.

D | J | V | size | DNA | CDR3
NA | TRBJ2-7 | TRBV6-5 | NA | TGTGCCAGCAGCGATATACCCTCCTACGAGCAGTACTTC | CASSDIPSYEQYF
NA | TRBJ1-3 | TRBV7-2 | NA | TGTGCCAGCAGCCCCCGGACAGCCACCTCTGGAAACACCATATATTTT | CASSPRTATSGNTIYF
TRBD1 | TRBJ1-1 | TRBV19 | NA | TGTGCCAGTCAGTCCGACAGGGAAACGAACACTGAAGCTTTCTTT | CASQSDRETNTEAFF
NA | TRBJ1-1 | TRBV5-1 | NA | TGCGCCAGCAGCTCCCGGGGGAACACTGAAGCTTTCTTT | CASSSRGNTEAFF
NA | TRBJ2-7 | TRBV18 | NA | TGTGCCAGCTCAGCATCAGGGGGAGGCTACGAGCAGTACTTC | CASSASGGGYEQYF
NA | TRBJ2-2 | TRBV10-2 | NA | TGCGCCAGCAGTGAGTCTTGGGAGGCCTTCACCGGGGAGCTGTTTTTT | CASSESWEAFTGELFF
TRBD1 | TRBJ1-1 | TRBV18 | NA | TGTGCCAGCTCCCGCGAACAGGGGTCCACTGAAGCTTTCTTT | CASSREQGSTEAFF
NA | TRBJ2-5 | TRBV18 | NA | TGTGCCAGCTCATCACAAGAGACCCAGTACTTC | CASSSQETQYF
NA | TRBJ1-2 | TRBV9 | NA | TGTGCCAGCAGCATCCGAGGGGGGGATGGCTACACCTTC | CASSIRGGDGYTF
NA | TRBJ1-5 | TRBV6-5 | NA | TGTGCCAGCAGTTCATCGGGGGGTAGCAATCAGCCCCAGCATTTT | CASSSSGGSNQPQHF
NA | TRBJ2-2 | TRBV7-9 | NA | TGTGCCAGCAGCTTAGTGGCGGGCACCGGGGAGCTGTTTTTT | CASSLVAGTGELFF
NA | TRBJ1-1 | TRBV6-5 | NA | TGTGCCAGCAAAATCAACAGGGAGGACACTGAAGCTTTCTTT | CASKINREDTEAFF
NA | TRBJ2-7 | TRBV7-2 | NA | TGTGCCAGCAGCTCCTGGGACCGTAAACACGAGCAGTACTTC | CASSSWDRKHEQYF
NA | TRBJ1-1 | TRBV11-3 | NA | TGTGCCAGCAGCTTAGAAGGAGACACTGAAGCTTTCTTT | CASSLEGDTEAFF
NA | TRBJ2-3 | TRBV5-1 | few | TGCGCCAGCAGCGCCGGGACATGGAGCACAGATACGCAGTATTTT | CASSAGTWSTDTQYF
TRBD1 | TRBJ2-1 | TRBV10-3 | NA | TGTGCCATCAGTGCGGGACAGGGCTACAATGAGCAGTTCTTC | CAISAGQGYNEQFF
NA | TRBJ1-6 | TRBV5-5 | NA | TGTGCCAGCAGCTTGGCCTTCGGGACACCTTCACCCCTCCACTTT | CASSLAFGTPSPLHF
NA | TRBJ2-7 | TRBV5-1 | NA | TGCGCCAGCAGCTTGGTTCCGGAGATCAAGTACGAGCAGTACTTC | CASSLVPEIKYEQYF
NA | TRBJ2-3 | TRBV4-3 | NA | TGCGCCAGCAGCCAAGATCAGCGGAATACGCAGTATTTT | CASSQDQRNTQYF
NA | TRBJ1-5 | TRBV6-6 | few | TGTGCCAGCAGCCCCGACGGCAATCAGCCCCAGCATTTT | CASSPDGNQPQHF
TRBD1 | TRBJ2-2 | TRBV7-9 | NA | TGTGCCAGCAGCTTTATTATCGGCGGGCAGGGGGCCACCGGGGAGCTGTTTTTT | CASSFIIGGQGATGELFF
NA | TRBJ2-7 | TRBV4-3 | NA | TGCGCCAGCAGCCAAGGTTGGGGTCGCTACGAGCAGTACTTC | CASSQGWGRYEQYF
NA | TRBJ2-2 | TRBV11-3 | once | TGTGCCAGCAGCTTAGGGGGCTTCTTGAACACCGGGGAGCTGTTTTTT | CASSLGGFLNTGELFF
NA | TRBJ2-7 | TRBV30 | NA | TGTGCCTGGAGTACAGGGTCAGGGTACGAGCAGTACTTC | CAWSTGSGYEQYF
NA | TRBJ1-1 | TRBV30 | few | TGTGCCTGGAAAGTAATGAACACTGAAGCTTTCTTT | CAWKVMNTEAFF
NA | TRBJ1-2 | TRBV30 | NA | TGTGCCTGGTCCCGAGGGGGAGATCTGTATGGCTACACCTTC | CAWSRGGDLYGYTF
NA | TRBJ1-5 | TRBV7-2 | NA | TGTGCCAGCAGCCAATTGGCAGGGGGCAATCAGCCCCAGCATTTT | CASSQLAGGNQPQHF
NA | TRBJ1-5 | TRBV21-1 | NA | TGTGCCAGCAGCCCCAGGGTTTTTTATAGCAATCAGCCCCAGCATTTT | CASSPRVFYSNQPQHF
NA | TRBJ2-1 | TRBV2 | NA | TGTGCCAGCAGGCGGGACTGGGAAAATGAGCAGTTCTTC | CASRRDWENEQFF
NA | TRBJ1-2 | TRBV4-3 | NA | TGCGCCAGCAGCCAAGATTTCCGCGGGGGCTACACCTTC | CASSQDFRGGYTF
TRBD1 | TRBJ1-1 | TRBV14 | NA | TGTGCCAGCAGCCACCTGACAGGGCTCTACGCTTTCTTT | CASSHLTGLYAFF
TRBD2 | TRBJ2-1 | TRBV28 | NA | TGTGCCAGCAGACTTAGCGGGAGGGCCCATGAGCAGTTCTTC | CASRLSGRAHEQFF
TRBD2 | TRBJ2-3 | TRBV4-2 | NA | TGTGCCAGCAGCCAACCTCTAGCGGGCCGTGGACGCGGTACGCAGTATTTT | CASSQPLAGRGRGTQYF
TRBD2 | TRBJ2-1 | TRBV7-6 | NA | TGTGCCAGCAGCCTTTCTAGCGGGAACTACAATGAGCAGTTCTTC | CASSLSSGNYNEQFF
TRBD2 | TRBJ2-3 | TRBV5-4 | once | TGTGCCAGCAGCATGACTAGCGGGAGGGATACGCAGTATTTT | CASSMTSGRDTQYF
NA | TRBJ2-1 | TRBV5-1 | NA | TGCGCCAGCAGGTCGGAGGGGGCGGCCAATGAGCAGTTCTTC | CASRSEGAANEQFF
TRBD2 | TRBJ2-1 | TRBV2 | once | TGTGCCAGCAGTGATGGGACTAGTTCTTTAGATGAGCAGTTCTTC | CASSDGTSSLDEQFF
NA | TRBJ2-1 | TRBV29-1 | NA | TGCAGCGTTGGATGGGAGGCCCAGGTCTCTGAGCAGTTCTTC | CSVGWEAQVSEQFF
NA | TRBJ2-7 | TRBV5-1 | NA | TGCGCCAGCAGCTTGGGGGACTACGAGCAGTACTTC | CASSLGDYEQYF
NA | TRBJ2-7 | TRBV4-3 | NA | TGCGCCAGCAGCCAAGATCCTACCTACGAGCAGTACTTC | CASSQDPTYEQYF
NA | TRBJ1-2 | TRBV7-2 | once | TGTGCCAGCAGCGCCCAGCCGGGATTTGGCTACACCTTC | CASSAQPGFGYTF
NA | TRBJ1-1 | TRBV5-4 | NA | TGTGCCAGCAGCCCGCGGGGGGCTGGTGAAGCTTTCTTT | CASSPRGAGEAFF
TRBD1 | TRBJ2-3 | TRBV7-7 | NA | TGTGCTAGCAGCTTAGAGCCGGGACAGGGATGGGAAGAAAGGTATTTT | CASSLEPGQGWEERYF
NA | TRBJ2-3 | TRBV11-1 | NA | TGTGCCAGCAGCTTTAGCGGACAGGATACGCAGTATTTT | CASSFSGQDTQYF
NA | TRBJ1-5 | TRBV7-5 | NA | TGTGCCAGAAGCTTAGGACAGGGGAATCAGCCCCAGCATTTT | CARSLGQGNQPQHF
NA | TRBJ1-1 | TRBV7-9 | once | TGTGCCAGCAGCTCAATTCCCACGGACTCTGAAGCTTTCTTT | CASSSIPTDSEAFF
NA | TRBJ2-7 | TRBV6-1 | NA | TGTGCCAGCACAGGGAGTTATTACGAGCAGTACTTC | CASTGSYYEQYF
NA | TRBJ2-5 | TRBV4-1 | NA | TGCGCCAGCAGCCAAGATCCACCAACCTACCAAGAGACCCAGTACTTC | CASSQDPPTYQETQYF
NA | TRBJ2-3 | TRBV5-1 | NA | TGCGCCAGCAGCCCGGGGATCACAGATACGCAGTATTTT | CASSPGITDTQYF
NA | TRBJ2-7 | TRBV5-1 | NA | TGCGCCAGCAGCTTGGCCGTCACCCATTCCTACGAGCAGTACTTC | CASSLAVTHSYEQYF